This T cell receptor (beta chain) is drawn from a study of blood T cell repertoires in COVID-19. In the study overall: Acute-phase and convalescent COVID-19 samples originated in the United States, Italy and Spain. The cDNA or gDNA used as material had been derived from T cells, B-cell-depleted T cells, or PBMCs.

The ends lost 4 bases at V and 3 bases at J; junction bases unmatched: 9. CDR3 length: 15 amino acids. The V gene's germline CDR1 is MNHEY and CDR2 SMNVEV (reference sequence). Assignment of participants to cohorts was predicated upon participant-reported clinical history. Profiling relied on immunoSEQ multiplex PCR, and the TCRdb table lists in-frame clones only, not all of them. Of 300,000 to 350,000 clones listed, nearly 90% are singletons. The rearrangement joins TRBV27 to TRBJ2-7; 7 bases are a match to TRBD1. The sequence derives from a woman between 18 and 29 years old with acute COVID-19. Source material: PBMCs or T cells enriched from blood (not recorded which). CDR3 in DNA: TGTGCCAGCAGTTCCCGACAGGGAACCGTCTACGAGCAGTACTTC. This gives the protein CASSSRQGTVYEQYF.